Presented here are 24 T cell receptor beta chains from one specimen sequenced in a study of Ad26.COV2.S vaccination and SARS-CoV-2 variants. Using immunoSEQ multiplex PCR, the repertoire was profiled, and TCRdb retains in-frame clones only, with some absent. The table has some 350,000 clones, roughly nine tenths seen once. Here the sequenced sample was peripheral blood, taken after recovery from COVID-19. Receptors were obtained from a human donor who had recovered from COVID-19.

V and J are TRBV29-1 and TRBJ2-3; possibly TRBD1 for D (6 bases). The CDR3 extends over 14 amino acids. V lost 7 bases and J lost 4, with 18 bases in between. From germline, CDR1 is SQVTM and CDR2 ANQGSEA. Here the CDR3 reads CSGLLARGADTQYF. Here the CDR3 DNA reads TGCAGCGGCCTCCTCGCCAGGGGAGCAGATACGCAGTATTTT.

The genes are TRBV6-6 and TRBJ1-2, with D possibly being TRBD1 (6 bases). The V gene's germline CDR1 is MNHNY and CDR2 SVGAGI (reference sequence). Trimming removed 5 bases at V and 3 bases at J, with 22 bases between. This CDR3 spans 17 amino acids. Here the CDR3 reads CASSPAVVAGGHYGYTF. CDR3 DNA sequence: TGTGCCAGCAGTCCGGCCGTCGTGGCCGGGGGCCACTATGGCTACACCTTC.

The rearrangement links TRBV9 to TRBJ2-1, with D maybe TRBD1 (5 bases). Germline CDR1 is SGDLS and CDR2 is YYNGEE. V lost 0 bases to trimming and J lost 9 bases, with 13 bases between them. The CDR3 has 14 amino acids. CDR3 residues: CASSVGGNEREQFF. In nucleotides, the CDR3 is TGTGCCAGCAGCGTAGGGGGCAACGAACGTGAGCAGTTCTTC.

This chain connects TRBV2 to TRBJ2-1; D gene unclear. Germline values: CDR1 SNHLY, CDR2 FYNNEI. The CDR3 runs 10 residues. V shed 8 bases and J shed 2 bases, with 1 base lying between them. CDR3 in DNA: TGTGCCAGCGCCTACAATGAGCAGTTCTTC. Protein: CASAYNEQFF.

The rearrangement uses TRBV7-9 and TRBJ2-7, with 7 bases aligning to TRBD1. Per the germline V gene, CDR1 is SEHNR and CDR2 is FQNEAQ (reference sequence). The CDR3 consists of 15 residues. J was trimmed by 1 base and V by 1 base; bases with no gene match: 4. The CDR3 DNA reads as TGTGCCAGCAGCTTAGAGGGGACAGTTTCCTACGAGCAGTACTTC. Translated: CASSLEGTVSYEQYF.

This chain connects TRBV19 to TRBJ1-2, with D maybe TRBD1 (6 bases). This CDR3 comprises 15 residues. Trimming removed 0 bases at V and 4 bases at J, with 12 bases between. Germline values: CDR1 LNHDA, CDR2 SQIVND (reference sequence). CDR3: CASSIEGRGAYGYTF. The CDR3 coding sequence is TGTGCCAGTAGTATAGAAGGCAGGGGCGCCTATGGCTACACCTTC.

In DNA form, the CDR3 reads TGTGCCAGCAAAAAGGGGAGCGGGACTAATGAAAAACTGTTTTTT. As protein: CASKKGSGTNEKLFF. The chain uses TRBV6-5 and TRBJ1-4; D is perhaps TRBD1 (5 bases). CDR1 is MNHEY and CDR2 is SVGAGI in the germline V gene. Trimming took 7 bases from V and 2 from J, leaving 14 bases between them. CDR3 length: 15 amino acids.

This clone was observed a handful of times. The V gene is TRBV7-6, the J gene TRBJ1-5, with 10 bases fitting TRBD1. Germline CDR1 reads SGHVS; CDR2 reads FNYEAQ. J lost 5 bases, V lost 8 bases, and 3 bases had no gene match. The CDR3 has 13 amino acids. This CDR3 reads CASGTGEYQPQHF. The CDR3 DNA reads TGTGCCAGCGGGACAGGGGAGTATCAGCCCCAGCATTTT.

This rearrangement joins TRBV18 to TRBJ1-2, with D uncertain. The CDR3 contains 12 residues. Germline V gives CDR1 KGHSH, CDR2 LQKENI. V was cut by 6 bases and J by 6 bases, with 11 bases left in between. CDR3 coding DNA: TGTGCCAGCTCGTACGATCAGGATGGCTACACCTTC. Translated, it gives CASSYDQDGYTF.

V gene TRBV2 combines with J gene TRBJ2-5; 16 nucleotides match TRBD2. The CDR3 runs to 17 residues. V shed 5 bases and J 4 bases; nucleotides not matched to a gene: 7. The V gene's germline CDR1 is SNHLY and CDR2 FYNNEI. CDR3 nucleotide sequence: TGTGCCAGCAGTATAGGGACTAGCGGGGGGGGCGTAGAGACCCAGTACTTC. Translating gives CASSIGTSGGGVETQYF.

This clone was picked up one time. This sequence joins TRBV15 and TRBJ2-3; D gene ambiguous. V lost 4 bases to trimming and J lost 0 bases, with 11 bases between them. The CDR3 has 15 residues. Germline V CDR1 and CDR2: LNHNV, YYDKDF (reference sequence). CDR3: CATSTGQTSTDTQYF. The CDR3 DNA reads TGTGCCACCAGCACTGGGCAGACCAGCACAGATACGCAGTATTTT.

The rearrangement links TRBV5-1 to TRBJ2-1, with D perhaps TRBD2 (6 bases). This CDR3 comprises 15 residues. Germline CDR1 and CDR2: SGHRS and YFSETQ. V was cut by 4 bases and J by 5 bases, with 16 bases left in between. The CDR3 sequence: CASSPSSGLNNEQFF. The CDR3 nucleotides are TGCGCCAGCAGCCCCTCGTCGGGACTCAACAATGAGCAGTTCTTC. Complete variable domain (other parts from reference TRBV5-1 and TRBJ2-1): KAGVTQTPRYLIKTRGQQVTLSCSPISGHRSVSWYQQTPGQGLQFLFEYFSETQRNKGNFPGRFSGRQFSNSRSEMNVSTLELGDSALYLCASSPSSGLNNEQFFGPGTRLTVL.

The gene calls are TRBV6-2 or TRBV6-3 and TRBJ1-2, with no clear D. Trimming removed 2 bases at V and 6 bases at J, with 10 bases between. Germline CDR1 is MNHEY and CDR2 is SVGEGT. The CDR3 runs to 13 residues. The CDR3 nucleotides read TGTGCCAGCAGTTACGGGCAGAGCCATGGCTACACCTTC. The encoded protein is CASSYGQSHGYTF.

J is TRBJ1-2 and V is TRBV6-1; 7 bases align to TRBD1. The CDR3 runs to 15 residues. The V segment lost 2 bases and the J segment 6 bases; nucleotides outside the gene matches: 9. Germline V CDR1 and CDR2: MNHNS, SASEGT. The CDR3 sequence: CASSETPRDSNGYTF. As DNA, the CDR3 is TGTGCCAGCAGTGAAACCCCTAGGGACAGTAATGGCTACACCTTC.

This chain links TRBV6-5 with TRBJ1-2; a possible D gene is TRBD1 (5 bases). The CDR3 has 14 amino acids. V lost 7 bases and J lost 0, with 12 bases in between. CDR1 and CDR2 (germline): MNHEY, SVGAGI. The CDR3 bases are TGTGCCAGCATGTCTTGGGACTCTAACTATGGCTACACCTTC. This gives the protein CASMSWDSNYGYTF.

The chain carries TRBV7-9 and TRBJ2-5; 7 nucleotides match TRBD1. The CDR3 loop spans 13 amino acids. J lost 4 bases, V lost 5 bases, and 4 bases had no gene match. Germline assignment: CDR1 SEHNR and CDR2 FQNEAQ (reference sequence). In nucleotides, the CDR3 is TGTGCCAGCAGCGGGACAGCTAGAGAGACCCAGTACTTC. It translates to CASSGTARETQYF.

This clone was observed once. For the CDR3, the DNA is TGTGCCAGCAGACGGGACCCCGGGGAGCAGTTCTTC. Amino acids: CASRRDPGEQFF. The chain employs TRBV6-5 and TRBJ2-1; possibly TRBD1 or TRBD2 for D (5 bases each). V lost 6 bases and J lost 10, with 13 bases in between. Germline V gene data show CDR1 as MNHEY and CDR2 as SVGAGI. CDR3 size: 12 residues.

The CDR3 nucleotides are TGTGCCAGCAGCTCGGGGTGGGGGGGCAATCAGCCCCAGCATTTT. This sequence encodes CASSSGWGGNQPQHF. The chain couples TRBV5-6 to TRBJ1-5, with D perhaps TRBD1 (5 bases). The CDR3 covers 15 residues. Germline V gene data show CDR1 as SGHDT and CDR2 as YYEEEE. V dropped 3 bases and J dropped 2 bases, with 12 bases sitting between them.

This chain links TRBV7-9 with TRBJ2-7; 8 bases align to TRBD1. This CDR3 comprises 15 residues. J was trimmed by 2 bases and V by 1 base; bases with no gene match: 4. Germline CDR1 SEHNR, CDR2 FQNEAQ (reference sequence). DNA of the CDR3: TGTGCCAGCAGCTTAGGTTGGGACAGGCCCTACGAGCAGTACTTC. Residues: CASSLGWDRPYEQYF.

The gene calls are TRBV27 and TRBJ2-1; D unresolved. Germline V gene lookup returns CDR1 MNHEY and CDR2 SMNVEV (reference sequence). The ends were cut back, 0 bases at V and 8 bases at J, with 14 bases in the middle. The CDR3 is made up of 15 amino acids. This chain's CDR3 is CASSLSPFELYEQFF. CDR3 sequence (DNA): TGTGCCAGCAGTTTATCCCCTTTCGAGCTCTATGAGCAGTTCTTC.

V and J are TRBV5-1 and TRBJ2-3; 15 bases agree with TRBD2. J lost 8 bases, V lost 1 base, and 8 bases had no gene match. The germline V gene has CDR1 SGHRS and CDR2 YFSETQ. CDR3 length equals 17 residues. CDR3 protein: CASSLLGLAGGESTQYF. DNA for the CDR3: TGCGCCAGCAGCTTGTTGGGACTAGCGGGGGGCGAGTCTACGCAGTATTTT.

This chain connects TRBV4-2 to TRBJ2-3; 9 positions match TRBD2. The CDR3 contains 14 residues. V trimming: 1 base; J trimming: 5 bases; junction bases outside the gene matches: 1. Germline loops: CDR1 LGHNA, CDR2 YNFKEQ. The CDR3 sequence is CASSQGGGGDTQYF. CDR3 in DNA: TGTGCCAGCAGCCAAGGCGGGGGGGGAGATACGCAGTATTTT.

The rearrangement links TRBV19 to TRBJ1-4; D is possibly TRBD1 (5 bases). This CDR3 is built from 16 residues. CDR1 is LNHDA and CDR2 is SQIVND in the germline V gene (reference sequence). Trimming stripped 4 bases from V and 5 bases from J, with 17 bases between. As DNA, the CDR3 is TGTGCCAGTAGTACTCCCCCCGGGGGGGTCAATGAAAAACTGTTTTTT. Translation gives CASSTPPGGVNEKLFF.

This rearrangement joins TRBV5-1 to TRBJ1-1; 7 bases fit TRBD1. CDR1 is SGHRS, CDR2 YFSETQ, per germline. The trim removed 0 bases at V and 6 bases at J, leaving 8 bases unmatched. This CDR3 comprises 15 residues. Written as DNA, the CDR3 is TGCGCCAGCAGCTTGGTCGCGACAGGGTTGTCTGAAGCTTTCTTT. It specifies CASSLVATGLSEAFF.